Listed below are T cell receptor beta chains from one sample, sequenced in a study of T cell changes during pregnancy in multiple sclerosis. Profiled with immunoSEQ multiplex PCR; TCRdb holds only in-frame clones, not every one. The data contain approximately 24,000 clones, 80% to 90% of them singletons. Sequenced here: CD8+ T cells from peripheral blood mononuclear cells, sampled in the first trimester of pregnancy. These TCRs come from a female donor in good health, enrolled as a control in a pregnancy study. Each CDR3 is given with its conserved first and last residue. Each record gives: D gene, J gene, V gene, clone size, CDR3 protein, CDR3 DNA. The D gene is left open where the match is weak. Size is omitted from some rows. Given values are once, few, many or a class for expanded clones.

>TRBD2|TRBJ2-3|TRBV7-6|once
CASSLAPTSATDTQYF
TGTGCCAGCAGCTTAGCCCCGACTAGCGCCACAGATACGCAGTATTTT
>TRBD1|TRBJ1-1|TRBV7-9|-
CASSSGDRVNTEAFF
TGTGCCAGCAGCTCCGGGGACAGAGTGAACACTGAAGCTTTCTTT
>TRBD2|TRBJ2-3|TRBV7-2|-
CASSPLGGGGADTQYF
TGTGCCAGCAGCCCCTTAGGTGGCGGGGGGGCCGATACGCAGTATTTT
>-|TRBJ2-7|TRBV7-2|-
CASSLGGRYYEQYF
TGTGCCAGCAGCTTAGGAGGGAGATACTACGAGCAGTACTTC
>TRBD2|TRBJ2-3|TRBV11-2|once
CASSFSGASTDTQYF
TGTGCCAGCAGCTTTAGCGGGGCTAGCACAGATACGCAGTATTTT
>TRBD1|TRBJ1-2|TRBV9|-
CASSGQGSNYGYTF
TGTGCCAGCAGCGGACAGGGCTCTAACTATGGCTACACCTTC
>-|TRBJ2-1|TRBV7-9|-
CASSDLVEQFF
TGTGCCAGCAGCGACTTGGTTGAGCAGTTCTTC
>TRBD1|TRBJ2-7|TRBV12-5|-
CASGSGQGAYEQYF
TGTGCTAGTGGATCAGGACAGGGCGCCTACGAGCAGTACTTC
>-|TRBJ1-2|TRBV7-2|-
CASITWGGQGYTF
TGTGCCAGCATCACTTGGGGTGGACAGGGCTACACCTTC
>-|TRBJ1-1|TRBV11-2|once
CASSLVQENTEAFF
TGTGCCAGCAGCTTAGTTCAGGAGAACACTGAAGCTTTCTTT
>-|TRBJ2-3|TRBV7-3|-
CASSLIGGETDTQYF
TGTGCCAGCAGCTTAATAGGGGGGGAGACAGATACGCAGTATTTT
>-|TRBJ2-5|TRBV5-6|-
CASSGPDREQYF
TGTGCCAGCAGCGGGCCCGATCGAGAGCAGTACTTC
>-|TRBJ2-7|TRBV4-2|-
CASSQGLGDIYEQYF
TGTGCCAGCAGCCAAGGTTTAGGGGATATCTACGAGCAGTACTTC
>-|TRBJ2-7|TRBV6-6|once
CASSRLEGGGGEQYF
TGTGCCAGCAGCCGCCTCGAGGGGGGGGGTGGGGAGCAGTACTTC
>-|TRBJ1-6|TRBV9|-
CASSGRDGDNSPLHF
TGTGCCAGCAGCGGGAGGGATGGTGATAATTCACCCCTCCACTTT
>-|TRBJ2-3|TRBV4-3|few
CASSQDGGFGLSHTDTQYF
TGCGCCAGCAGCCAAGATGGGGGGTTCGGGCTATCGCACACAGATACGCAGTATTTT
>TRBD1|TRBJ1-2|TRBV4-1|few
CASSQDGTDYGYTF
TGCGCCAGCAGCCAAGACGGGACAGACTATGGCTACACCTTC
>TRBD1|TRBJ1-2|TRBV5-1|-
CASSLDRAYGYTF
TGCGCCAGCAGCCTGGACAGGGCCTATGGCTACACCTTC
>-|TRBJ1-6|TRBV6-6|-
CASRSPGEGNSPLHF
TGTGCCAGCAGGAGTCCGGGGGAAGGAAATTCACCCCTCCACTTT
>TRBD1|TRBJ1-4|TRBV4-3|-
CASSPGQGGNEKLFF
TGCGCCAGCAGCCCTGGACAGGGGGGAAATGAAAAACTGTTTTTT